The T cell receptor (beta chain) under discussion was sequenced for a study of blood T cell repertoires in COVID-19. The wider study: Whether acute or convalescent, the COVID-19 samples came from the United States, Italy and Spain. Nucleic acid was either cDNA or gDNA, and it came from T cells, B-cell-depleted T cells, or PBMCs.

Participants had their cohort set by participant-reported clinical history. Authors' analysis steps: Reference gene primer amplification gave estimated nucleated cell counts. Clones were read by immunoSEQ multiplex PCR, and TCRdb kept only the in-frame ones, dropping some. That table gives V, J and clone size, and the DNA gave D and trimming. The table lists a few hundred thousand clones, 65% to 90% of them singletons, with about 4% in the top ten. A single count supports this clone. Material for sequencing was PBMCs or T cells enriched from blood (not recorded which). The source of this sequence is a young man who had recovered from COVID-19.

CDR3 loop: CASSMDRGNYGYTF. For the CDR3, the DNA is TGTGCCAGTAGTATGGACAGGGGAAACTATGGCTACACCTTC. The chain combines TRBV19 with TRBJ1-2, with TRBD1 matching over 9 bases. Germline CDR1 and CDR2: LNHDA and SQIVND (reference sequence). The V gene end was trimmed by 3 bases and the J gene end by 2 bases; junction bases not matched to a gene: 1. The CDR3 contains 14 residues.